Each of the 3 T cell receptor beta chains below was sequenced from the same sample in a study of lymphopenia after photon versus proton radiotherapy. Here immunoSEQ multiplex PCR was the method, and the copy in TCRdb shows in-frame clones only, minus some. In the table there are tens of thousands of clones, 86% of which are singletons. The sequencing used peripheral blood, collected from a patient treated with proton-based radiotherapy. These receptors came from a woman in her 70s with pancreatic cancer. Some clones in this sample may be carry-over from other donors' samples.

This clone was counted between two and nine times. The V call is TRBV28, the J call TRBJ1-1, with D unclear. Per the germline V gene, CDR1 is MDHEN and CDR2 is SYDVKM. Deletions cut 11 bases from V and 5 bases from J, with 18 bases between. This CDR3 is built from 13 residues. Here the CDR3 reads CASEDGLDTEAFF. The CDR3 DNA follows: TGTGCCTCAGAAGACGGCTTAGATACTGAAGCTTTCTTT.

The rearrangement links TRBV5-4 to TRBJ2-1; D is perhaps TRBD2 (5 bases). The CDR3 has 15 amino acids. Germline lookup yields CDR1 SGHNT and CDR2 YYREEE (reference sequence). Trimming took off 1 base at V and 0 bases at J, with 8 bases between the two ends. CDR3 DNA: TGTGCCAGCAGCTTGACGGGGAGCTCCTACAATGAGCAGTTCTTC. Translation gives CASSLTGSSYNEQFF.

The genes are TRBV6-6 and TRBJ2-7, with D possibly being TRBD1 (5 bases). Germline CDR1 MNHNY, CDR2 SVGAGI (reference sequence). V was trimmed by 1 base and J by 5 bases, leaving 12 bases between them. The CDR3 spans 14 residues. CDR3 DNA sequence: TGTGCCAGCAGTTACTATCAGGGAAGGGACGAGCAGTACTTC. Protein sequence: CASSYYQGRDEQYF.